The rows below give T cell receptor beta chains drawn from one sample of a study of OX40 agonist ivuxolimab in advanced cancers. Only in-frame clones appear in the TCRdb table, and some are missing; sequencing was by immunoSEQ multiplex PCR. Of 52,000 or so clones in the sample, around 85% were seen once. The material sequenced was CD4+ or CD8+ T cells sorted from blood, taken in a trial of the OX40 agonist ivuxolimab. These receptors were taken from an adult with an advanced solid tumor such as melanoma, head and neck, liver or kidney cancer. Each CDR3 is given with its conserved first and last residue. Each record gives: clone size, J gene, V gene, D gene, CDR3 protein, CDR3 DNA. A D gene is named only where the DNA matches it firmly. The size entry is marked missing in some rows and otherwise reads once, few, many or a size class.

>.|TRBJ1-2|TRBV4-3|.
CASSQEATALTINYGYTF
TGCGCCAGCAGCCAAGAAGCGACAGCCCTTACGATTAACTATGGCTACACCTTC
>.|TRBJ1-2|TRBV6-1|.
CASSVVLKGYGYTF
TGTGCCAGCAGTGTAGTACTAAAGGGGTATGGCTACACCTTC
>.|TRBJ1-2|TRBV28|TRBD1
CAGQGGANYGYTF
TGTGCCGGCCAGGGGGGAGCTAACTATGGCTACACCTTC
>once|TRBJ1-1|TRBV5-1|TRBD1
CASSLDRLNTEAFF
TGCGCCAGCAGCCTGGACAGGTTGAACACTGAAGCTTTCTTT
>.|TRBJ2-7|TRBV18|.
CASSLAGANREQYF
TGTGCCAGCTCACTGGCAGGGGCTAACCGCGAGCAGTACTTC
>.|TRBJ1-5|TRBV2|.
CASQDDSNQPQHF
TGTGCCAGTCAGGACGATAGCAATCAGCCCCAGCATTTT
>few|TRBJ2-2|TRBV2|.
CASMGRGPNTGELFF
TGTGCCAGCATGGGGAGGGGGCCCAACACCGGGGAGCTGTTTTTT
>.|TRBJ1-3|TRBV5-6|TRBD1
CASSVDRARVIYF
TGTGCCAGCAGCGTGGACAGGGCCCGCGTCATATATTTT
>.|TRBJ2-7|TRBV7-2|TRBD1
CASSLAGTGGGEQYF
TGTGCCAGCAGCTTAGCCGGGACAGGGGGCGGCGAGCAGTACTTC
>.|TRBJ2-1|TRBV4-3|TRBD2
CASSRTSLAGAYNEQFF
TGCGCCAGCAGCCGAACTTCTCTAGCGGGAGCTTACAATGAGCAGTTCTTC
>.|TRBJ1-5|TRBV19|.
CASSIGGDQPQHF
TGTGCCAGTAGTATAGGCGGGGATCAGCCCCAGCATTTT
>.|TRBJ2-7|TRBV4-3|TRBD1
CASSQLAGQGAFEQYF
TGCGCCAGCAGCCAGCTGGCGGGACAGGGGGCCTTCGAGCAGTACTTC
>.|TRBJ1-2|TRBV15|.
CATSRGQQLGYTF
TGTGCCACCAGCAGAGGACAGCAGCTTGGCTACACCTTC
>.|TRBJ2-5|TRBV27|.
CASSPDGRGKGQETQYF
TGTGCCAGCAGTCCCGACGGTAGGGGAAAAGGCCAAGAGACCCAGTACTTC
>.|TRBJ2-1|TRBV5-1|TRBD2
CASRSAYLGLADNEQFF
TGCGCCAGCCGCTCCGCATATCTCGGACTAGCGGACAATGAGCAGTTCTTC
>.|TRBJ2-1|TRBV7-9|TRBD2
CASSPSGNYNEQFF
TGTGCCAGCAGTCCAAGCGGGAATTACAATGAGCAGTTCTTC
>.|TRBJ1-1|TRBV11-2|.
CASSLVMQGRTEAFF
TGTGCCAGCAGCTTAGTAATGCAGGGGCGGACTGAAGCTTTCTTT
>.|TRBJ2-3|TRBV5-5|TRBD2
CASSLDPSGRIGITDTQYF
TGTGCCAGCAGCTTGGACCCTAGCGGGAGAATAGGCATCACAGATACGCAGTATTTT
>.|TRBJ2-3|TRBV5-1|TRBD2
CASSRVGGTSGNTDTQYF
TGCGCCAGCAGCCGGGTGGGAGGGACTAGCGGGAACACAGATACGCAGTATTTT
>.|TRBJ1-2|TRBV7-6|.
CASSLDPGNYGYTF
TGTGCCAGCAGCTTAGATCCAGGGAACTATGGCTACACCTTC
>once|TRBJ2-1|TRBV4-2|TRBD2
CASSQDNGGGSSYNEQFF
TGTGCCAGCAGCCAAGATAATGGTGGCGGGAGCTCCTACAATGAGCAGTTCTTC
>few|TRBJ2-4|TRBV10-2|.
CASSEPQGKNIQYF
TGCGCCAGCAGTGAGCCCCAGGGAAAAAACATTCAGTACTTC
>.|TRBJ1-2|TRBV27|.
CASSFMGPKYGYTF
TGTGCCAGCAGTTTTATGGGCCCGAAGTACGGCTACACCTTC
>.|TRBJ1-3|TRBV5-5|.
CASSLEGNTIYF
TGTGCCAGCAGCTTGGAGGGAAACACCATATATTTT
>few|TRBJ1-5|TRBV7-6|.
CASSLEQGNQPQHF
TGTGCCAGCAGCCTAGAACAGGGAAATCAGCCCCAGCATTTT
>.|TRBJ2-7|TRBV23-1|.
CASCTVSGRPDEGISYEQYF
TGCGCCAGCTGCACTGTGTCGGGGCGGCCGGATGAGGGGATTTCCTACGAGCAGTACTTC
>.|TRBJ2-5|TRBV9|TRBD2
CASSRSRGTSDQETQYF
TGTGCCAGCTCCCGGTCGAGGGGGACTAGCGACCAAGAGACCCAGTACTTC
>few|TRBJ1-5|TRBV30|TRBD1
CAWSPKSGTGETDSNQPQHF
TGTGCCTGGAGCCCTAAATCCGGGACAGGTGAGACCGATAGCAATCAGCCCCAGCATTTT
>.|TRBJ1-1|TRBV5-6|.
CASSSAPGSGTEAFF
TGTGCCAGCAGCTCTGCCCCAGGGAGTGGGACTGAAGCTTTCTTT
>.|TRBJ1-5|TRBV6-1|TRBD1
CASRLGGLNQPQHF
TGTGCCAGCAGATTAGGGGGCCTGAATCAGCCCCAGCATTTT
>.|TRBJ2-7|TRBV7-2|TRBD2
CASSVAGGPRGGEQYF
TGTGCCAGCAGCGTAGCGGGAGGGCCGCGAGGGGGCGAGCAGTACTTC
>.|TRBJ2-5|TRBV5-8|TRBD2
CASSRAGSAVGETQYF
TGTGCCAGCAGCCGAGCGGGGAGCGCCGTAGGAGAGACCCAGTACTTC
>.|TRBJ1-5|TRBV7-8|.
CASSFLYTGLNQPQHF
TGTGCCAGCAGCTTCCTGTATACAGGGCTTAATCAGCCCCAGCATTTT
>.|TRBJ1-2|TRBV14|TRBD1
CASSPQAPGQSYGYTF
TGTGCCAGCAGCCCCCAAGCCCCGGGACAGTCCTATGGCTACACCTTC
>.|TRBJ1-5|TRBV30|TRBD1
CAWTGTGGNQPQHF
TGTGCCTGGACCGGAACAGGGGGCAATCAGCCCCAGCATTTT
>few|TRBJ2-7|TRBV11-2|.
CASSLDLNLRAYEQYF
TGTGCCAGCAGCTTAGATCTTAACCTTCGGGCCTACGAGCAGTACTTC
>.|TRBJ2-5|TRBV6-6|.
CASSYSGGWETQYF
TGTGCCAGCAGTTACTCGGGGGGTTGGGAGACCCAGTACTTC
>.|TRBJ1-2|TRBV7-2|.
CASSLAQINYGYTF
TGTGCCAGCAGCTTAGCGCAGATTAACTATGGCTACACCTTC
>.|TRBJ1-2|TRBV7-9|.
CASSLAGIAGHYGYTF
TGTGCCAGCAGCTTAGCGGGAATAGCAGGCCACTATGGCTACACCTTC
>once|TRBJ1-2|TRBV5-4|TRBD1
CASSLGGQGGGYTF
TGTGCCAGCAGCTTGGGGGGACAGGGCGGCGGCTACACCTTC
>.|TRBJ2-1|TRBV10-3|TRBD2
CATRGLAGNNEQFF
TGTGCCACCCGGGGGCTAGCGGGCAACAATGAGCAGTTCTTC
>.|TRBJ2-1|TRBV5-1|.
CASSPMTMDNEQFF
TGCGCCAGCAGCCCCATGACCATGGACAATGAGCAGTTCTTC
>.|TRBJ1-1|TRBV7-2|.
CASSLVVGQLNTEAFF
TGTGCCAGCAGCTTAGTAGTAGGGCAACTGAACACTGAAGCTTTCTTT
>medium-sized|TRBJ1-5|TRBV5-1|TRBD1
CASSAGQGRPQHF
TGCGCCAGCAGCGCCGGACAGGGCAGGCCCCAGCATTTT
>.|TRBJ2-1|TRBV6-4|TRBD2
CASSQLPGTSGGEQFF
TGTGCCAGCAGTCAACTCCCCGGGACTAGCGGCGGTGAGCAGTTCTTC
>once|TRBJ2-1|TRBV4-3|.
CASSQDTRGRNNEQFF
TGCGCCAGCAGCCAAGATACGCGGGGGCGAAACAATGAGCAGTTCTTC
>.|TRBJ2-7|TRBV18|.
CASSLKRGAYEQYF
TGTGCCAGCTCACTAAAACGGGGCGCCTACGAGCAGTACTTC
>.|TRBJ2-7|TRBV5-1|TRBD2
CASSLALGLADASYEQYF
TGCGCCAGCAGCTTGGCCCTAGGACTAGCGGACGCTTCCTACGAGCAGTACTTC
>.|TRBJ2-3|TRBV7-9|TRBD2
CASNIAGGPKHTQYF
TGTGCCAGCAACATAGCGGGGGGGCCTAAACATACGCAGTATTTT